These T cell receptor beta chains were read from a single sample in a study of blood T cells in healthy people across ages. From the 5' RACE reads, TCRdb called clonotypes with MiXCR, one entry per CDR3 protein. The sample lists under 1 million distinct CDR3 sequences, around 45% occurring once. Sequences were obtained from blood. The origin of the receptors is a man aged 55 to 69 in good health. Each CDR3 is given with its conserved first and last residue. A D gene is named only where the DNA matches it firmly. Rows may omit the clone size; those that give it use once, few, many or a size class.

D	V	J	size	CDR3	DNA
.	TRBV20-1	TRBJ2-1	few	CSASLGSSYNEQFF	TGCAGTGCTAGTTTAGGGAGCTCCTACAATGAGCAGTTCTTC
.	TRBV6-6	TRBJ1-1	.	CASLPGRPNTEAFF	TGTGCCAGTCTCCCCGGCAGACCGAACACTGAAGCTTTCTTT
TRBD1	TRBV2	TRBJ1-6	.	CASSERGPKDRGFRSPLHF	TGTGCCAGCAGTGAGAGGGGGCCAAAGGACCGAGGGTTCAGATCACCCCTCCACTTT
.	TRBV30	TRBJ1-1	once	CAWRQDSYTEAFF	TGTGCCTGGAGGCAGGACAGTTACACTGAAGCTTTCTTT
.	TRBV6-5	TRBJ2-7	.	CASSYSRTPGGGLYEQYF	TGTGCCAGCAGTTACTCTAGGACCCCCGGCGGCGGACTCTACGAGCAGTACTTC
.	TRBV4-1	TRBJ2-5	.	CASSLSEMPQETQYF	TGCGCCAGCAGCCTAAGTGAGATGCCCCAAGAGACCCAGTACTTC
TRBD2	TRBV4-3	TRBJ2-1	.	CASSQIPSGGRGDEQFF	TGCGCCAGCAGCCAAATCCCTAGCGGGGGGCGGGGCGATGAGCAGTTCTTC
.	TRBV6-2/TRBV6-3	TRBJ2-4	few	CASSDIQGAKNIQYF	TGTGCCAGCAGCGATATACAAGGAGCCAAAAACATTCAGTACTTC
.	TRBV5-1	TRBJ1-2	.	CASSLNGAYGYTF	TGCGCCAGCAGCTTGAATGGGGCGTATGGCTACACCTTC
TRBD1	TRBV6-2/TRBV6-3	TRBJ2-7	few	CASSYPSDRTNYEQYF	TGTGCCAGCAGTTACCCCTCGGACAGGACGAACTACGAGCAGTACTTC
.	TRBV18	TRBJ2-7	.	CASSPRVSNEQYF	TGTGCCAGCTCACCGCGGGTTTCCAACGAGCAGTACTTC
TRBD1	TRBV4-3	TRBJ2-1	few	CASSQVGLGGTGSNEQFF	TGCGCCAGCAGCCAAGTTGGTCTGGGCGGGACAGGGAGCAATGAGCAGTTCTTC
.	TRBV20-1	TRBJ2-7	few	CSARTSGDRSEQYF	TGCAGTGCTAGAACCTCGGGGGATAGGAGCGAGCAGTACTTC
.	TRBV5-6	TRBJ2-2	.	CASSLVGEVGELFF	TGTGCCAGCAGCTTGGTGGGGGAAGTGGGGGAGCTGTTTTTT
TRBD1	TRBV5-1	TRBJ2-7	many	CASSLDRTYEQYF	TGTGCCAGCAGCTTGGACAGGACCTACGAGCAGTACTTC
TRBD2	TRBV7-2	TRBJ2-3	few	CASSLGQTSGVGRYF	TGTGCCAGCAGCTTAGGACAGACTAGCGGGGTGGGACGGTATTTT
.	TRBV5-1	TRBJ2-1	few	CASSLATENNEQFF	TGCGCCAGCAGCTTGGCGACAGAAAACAATGAGCAGTTCTTC
.	TRBV12-3/TRBV12-4	TRBJ2-7	.	CASTPSGIYEQYF	TGTGCCAGCACCCCCTCAGGGATCTACGAGCAGTACTTC
TRBD1	TRBV14	TRBJ1-2	.	CASSSRTGKNYGYTF	TGTGCCAGCAGCTCCCGGACAGGGAAAAACTATGGCTACACCTTC
TRBD1	TRBV6-2/TRBV6-3	TRBJ2-7	.	CASRSDREFHYEQYF	TGTGCCAGCAGATCGGACAGGGAGTTCCACTACGAGCAGTACTTC
TRBD1	TRBV7-9	TRBJ2-5	.	CASSLGQGEAETQYF	TGTGCCAGCAGCTTAGGACAGGGGGAGGCAGAGACCCAGTACTTC
TRBD1	TRBV5-1	TRBJ1-2	once	CVSSPGQGYGYTF	TGCGTCAGCAGCCCCGGACAGGGATATGGCTACACCTTC
TRBD2	TRBV12-3/TRBV12-4	TRBJ2-1	.	CASSHEKLAGGANEQFF	TGTGCCAGCAGTCACGAAAAACTAGCGGGGGGCGCGAATGAGCAGTTCTTC
TRBD2	TRBV20-1	TRBJ2-1	.	CSASGLAGRLGEQFF	TGCAGTGCTAGTGGACTAGCGGGGAGGTTAGGTGAGCAGTTCTTC
.	TRBV12-3/TRBV12-4	TRBJ2-7	.	CASRGNWYERYF	TGTGCCAGCAGGGGGAATTGGTACGAGCGGTACTTC
.	TRBV15	TRBJ1-1	.	CATSRDGQGEAFF	TGTGCCACCAGCAGAGATGGGCAGGGAGAAGCTTTCTTT
TRBD2	TRBV3-1	TRBJ2-5	.	CANRPWTSDETQYF	TGTGCCAACAGACCTTGGACTAGCGATGAGACCCAGTACTTC
.	TRBV6-2/TRBV6-3	TRBJ2-4	many	CASSSTRNIQYF	TGTGCCAGCAGTTCGACCCGGAACATTCAGTACTTC
.	TRBV28	TRBJ1-6	few	CASSTQRGGYNSPPHF	TGTGCCAGCAGTACTCAACGAGGGGGTTATAATTCACCCCCCCACTTT
TRBD2	TRBV12-3/TRBV12-4	TRBJ2-4	few	CASSVLAGGPKAKNIQYF	TGTGCCAGCAGCGTACTAGCGGGGGGGCCTAAGGCCAAAAACATTCAGTACTTC
TRBD1	TRBV4-1	TRBJ2-3	few	CASSQPGQSITDTQYF	TGCGCCAGCAGCCAACCGGGACAGAGCATCACAGATACGCAGTATTTT
TRBD2	TRBV28	TRBJ2-1	.	CASSRFASGRGEQFF	TGTGCCAGCAGCCGTTTTGCTAGCGGGAGAGGTGAGCAGTTCTTC
TRBD2	TRBV29-1	TRBJ2-5	.	CSVVLLAAQETQYF	TGCAGCGTTGTGTTACTAGCGGCTCAAGAGACCCAGTACTTC
.	TRBV12-3/TRBV12-4	TRBJ1-4	.	CASSSLKTEKLFF	TGTGCCAGCAGTTCGCTGAAAACTGAAAAACTGTTTTTT
TRBD2	TRBV7-2	TRBJ2-7	.	CASSLSGGSEQYF	TGTGCCAGCAGCTTGTCGGGAGGGAGCGAGCAGTACTTC
.	TRBV5-1	TRBJ2-5	.	CASSGGQSETQYF	TGCGCCAGCAGTGGTGGACAGAGCGAGACCCAGTACTTC
.	TRBV20-1	TRBJ2-7	few	CSASSGGATSYEQYF	TGCAGTGCTAGTTCCGGAGGGGCGACCTCCTACGAGCAGTACTTC
.	TRBV28	TRBJ1-2	.	CASARGHDINGYTF	TGTGCCAGCGCAAGGGGACATGATATTAATGGCTACACCTTC
.	TRBV5-1	TRBJ2-1	few	CASSSKVVGSYNEQFF	TGCGCCAGCAGCTCCAAAGTCGTCGGCTCCTACAATGAGCAGTTCTTC
.	TRBV13	TRBJ2-7	.	CASSLAPDSTYEQYF	TGTGCCAGCAGCTTAGCACCGGACTCCACCTACGAGCAGTACTTC
.	TRBV4-3	TRBJ1-6	.	CASSQARQSNSPLHF	TGCGCCAGCAGCCAAGCGAGACAGTCTAATTCACCCCTCCACTTT
.	TRBV12-3/TRBV12-4	TRBJ1-2	once	CASSLQERSGYTF	TGTGCCAGCAGTTTGCAGGAGCGCAGTGGCTACACCTTC
TRBD1	TRBV6-5	TRBJ2-3	many	CASSSSYGQGAPDTQYF	TGTGCCAGCAGTTCGAGTTATGGCCAGGGGGCTCCAGATACGCAGTATTTT
.	TRBV7-9	TRBJ2-5	few	CASSLTGSRETQYF	TGTGCCAGCAGCTTAACAGGGTCACGGGAGACCCAGTACTTC
.	TRBV11-2	TRBJ1-3	.	CASSLEGRLSGNTIYF	TGTGCCAGCAGCTTAGAGGGAAGGCTCTCTGGAAACACCATATATTTT
.	TRBV27	TRBJ2-7	few	CASRQGLGEQYF	TGTGCCAGCAGACAGGGTTTGGGTGAGCAGTACTTC
.	TRBV12-3/TRBV12-4	TRBJ2-7	few	CASSSGTRPPYEQYF	TGTGCCAGCAGTTCCGGGACTCGCCCCCCCTACGAGCAGTACTTC
TRBD2	TRBV9	TRBJ2-3	.	CASSASVGTSGGGSTDTQYF	TGTGCCAGCAGCGCAAGCGTGGGGACTAGCGGGGGGGGAAGCACAGATACGCAGTATTTT
.	TRBV28	TRBJ1-2	.	CASSSSWQTLNYGYTF	TGTGCCAGCAGTTCTTCCTGGCAGACCCTTAACTACGGCTACACCTTC
TRBD1	TRBV11-3	TRBJ2-5	.	CASSAGQVRETQYF	TGTGCCAGCAGCGCCGGACAGGTTCGAGAGACCCAGTACTTC
TRBD1	TRBV5-1	TRBJ1-1	.	CASSSGTELKSTEAFF	TGCGCCAGCAGCTCCGGGACAGAGTTGAAGAGCACTGAAGCTTTCTTT
.	TRBV11-2	TRBJ1-1	.	CASSFVTDSPWLSSTNSFF	TGTGCCAGCAGCTTTGTGACCGACTCTCCGTGGCTCTCCTCCACAAATTCTTTCTTT
.	TRBV7-9	TRBJ2-4	.	CASSLGNRAKNIQYF	TGTGCCAGCAGCTTAGGAAACAGAGCCAAAAACATTCAGTACTTC
TRBD1	TRBV10-3	TRBJ2-7	many	CAISPSGQGAEQYF	TGTGCCATCAGTCCGTCGGGACAGGGGGCCGAGCAGTACTTC
.	TRBV2	TRBJ1-6	.	CASSERGQDNSPLHF	TGTGCCAGCAGTGAAAGGGGACAAGATAATTCACCCCTCCACTTT